This TCR beta chain is drawn from a study of Graves' ophthalmopathy and Graves' hyperthyroidism. This clonotype was recorded at least ten times. RNA transcripts yielded amplified TCR beta CDR3 regions. The authors performed first-round RT-PCR with HTBI primers and then a second-round multiplex PCR. TCRdb independently ran MiXCR on the multiplex PCR reads; one entry per CDR3 protein. The sample yields about 380,000 distinct CDR3 sequences, roughly 15% seen once. Germline lookup yields CDR1 MNHNS and CDR2 SASEGT. The CDR3 sequence is 13 residues long. Trimming removed 2 bases from V and 5 bases from J, with 9 bases in between.

The rearrangement links TRBV6-1 to TRBJ1-1; D uncertain. Sequencing input: peripheral blood. This receptor was identified in a woman aged 18-29 years with stable Graves' hyperthyroidism. CDR3 DNA sequence: TGTGCCAGCAGTGAACTAGGGCGAACTGAAGCTTTCTTT. Translation: CASSELGRTEAFF.